Shown below are 24 T cell receptor beta chains from a single sample sequenced in a study of response to subunit inactivated influenza vaccine. Via MiXCR, TCRdb re-called the RT-PCR reads, giving one row per CDR3 protein. The sample records 450,000 to 550,000 distinct CDR3 sequences, 25% being singletons. The specimen was CD4+ T cells sorted from PBMCs, collected 4 to 6 days after vaccination. Receptors were obtained from a man aged 45-65 years who received an inactivated influenza vaccine.

The chain carries TRBV29-1 and TRBJ2-1; 10 bases are shared with TRBD2. The CDR3 is 14 residues long. Germline V gives CDR1 SQVTM, CDR2 ANQGSEA. Trimming took 0 bases from V and 12 from J; bases not matched to a gene: 8. DNA of the CDR3: TGCAGCGTTGAAGATGGGGCTAGCGGGAGCCGGCAGTTCTTC. This translates into CSVEDGASGSRQFF.

This chain uses TRBV7-2 with TRBJ2-2, with D possibly called TRBD1 or TRBD2 (6 bases each). V lost 4 bases and J 7 bases, leaving 16 bases between the germline ends. Germline lookup yields CDR1 SGHTA and CDR2 FQGNSA. This CDR3 has 15 amino acids. The DNA of the CDR3 is TGTGCCAGCAGCTCTATCCGGGGGCGGGGCGGGGAGCTGTTTTTT. Translated: CASSSIRGRGGELFF.

The chain uses TRBV29-1 and TRBJ2-1; TRBD2 might be the D (5 bases). CDR1 SQVTM and CDR2 ANQGSEA come from the germline V gene. Trimming shortened V by 5 bases and J by 0 bases, and 11 bases separated the two germline ends. This CDR3 is 14 amino acids long. Here the CDR3 DNA reads TGCAGCGTTCGAGGACGGGGCTCCTACAATGAGCAGTTCTTC. This sequence encodes CSVRGRGSYNEQFF.

The chain carries TRBV10-3 and TRBJ2-3, with D possibly TRBD2 on 5 matching bases. V was cut by 6 bases and J by 9 bases, with 13 bases left in between. The length of the CDR3 is 12 residues. Germline CDR1 is ENHRY and CDR2 is SYGVKD. The CDR3 sequence: CAISPGEGTQYF. CDR3 coding DNA: TGTGCCATCAGCCCGGGCGAGGGCACGCAGTATTTT.

Only a few counts were recorded for this clonotype. V usage is TRBV28 and J usage is TRBJ1-1; D possibly corresponds to TRBD1 (5 bases). Germline values: CDR1 MDHEN, CDR2 SYDVKM. This CDR3 contains 15 residues. The germline V and J ends were trimmed by 5 bases and 1 base, with 14 bases remaining between them. As DNA, the CDR3 is TGTGCCAGCAGTCCCTGGACGGGGGGGAACACTGAAGCTTTCTTT. This translates into CASSPWTGGNTEAFF.

This clonotype was recorded a few times. CDR3 loop: CASSLDTANQPQHF. The CDR3 region has the DNA TGTGCCAGCAGTCTGGACACGGCCAATCAGCCCCAGCATTTT. The chain joins TRBV6-1 to TRBJ1-5; possibly TRBD1 for D (5 bases). CDR3 length equals 14 residues. V was cut by 5 bases and J by 3 bases, with 11 bases left in between. The germline V gene encodes CDR1 MNHNS and CDR2 SASEGT.

This clonotype was detected only a few times. The V gene is TRBV7-2, the J gene TRBJ2-1; D possibly matches TRBD1 or TRBD2 (5 bases each). This CDR3 spans 15 amino acids. The V gene's germline CDR1 is SGHTA and CDR2 FQGNSA. Between the trimmed V and J ends, which lost 3 bases and 10 bases, there was a span of 19 bases. This CDR3 reads CASSFEGTVLREQFF. The CDR3 nucleotides are TGTGCCAGCAGCTTCGAAGGGACGGTGCTACGAGAGCAGTTCTTC.

This chain joins TRBV7-2 and TRBJ2-2, with D tentatively TRBD2 (5 bases). CDR1 is SGHTA, CDR2 FQGNSA, per germline. V was trimmed by 7 bases and J by 2 bases, leaving 8 bases between them. The CDR3 runs 13 residues. The CDR3 loop is CASKRGNTGELFF. As DNA, the CDR3 is TGTGCCAGCAAACGGGGAAACACCGGGGAGCTGTTTTTT.

The chain carries TRBV20-1 and TRBJ2-3; 10 positions match TRBD2. This CDR3 region has 14 residues. CDR1 and CDR2 (germline): DFQATT, SNEGSKA (reference sequence). Trimming at V came to 1 base and at J to 5 bases, leaving 3 bases not matched to a gene. The CDR3 reads CSARVAGGRDTQYF. The DNA for the CDR3 is TGCAGTGCTAGAGTAGCGGGAGGAAGAGATACGCAGTATTTT.

In nucleotides, the CDR3 is TGCGCCAGCAGCCCGGGACAGGGGGCGAATCAGCCCCAGCATTTT. The encoded protein is CASSPGQGANQPQHF. The chain couples TRBV5-1 to TRBJ1-5; 12 bases are shared with TRBD1. Trimming at V came to 4 bases and at J to 4 bases, leaving 3 bases not matched to a gene. Per the germline V gene, CDR1 is SGHRS and CDR2 is YFSETQ. The CDR3 sequence is 15 residues long. The whole variable domain, filled in from reference TRBV5-1 and TRBJ1-5, reads KAGVTQTPRYLIKTRGQQVTLSCSPISGHRSVSWYQQTPGQGLQFLFEYFSETQRNKGNFPGRFSGRQFSNSRSEMNVSTLELGDSALYLCASSPGQGANQPQHFGDGTRLSIL.

The chain is built from TRBV9 and TRBJ2-2; maybe TRBD1 (5 bases). The CDR3 sequence is 15 residues long. The ends were cut back, 3 bases at V and 0 bases at J, with 9 bases in the middle. CDR1 is SGDLS, CDR2 YYNGEE, per germline. CDR3 residues: CASSGRQTNTGELFF. CDR3 in DNA: TGTGCCAGCAGCGGACGACAGACGAACACCGGGGAGCTGTTTTTT.

The CDR3 protein is CSARDLVGTGGTYEQYF. DNA of the CDR3: TGCAGTGCTAGAGATCTCGTAGGGACAGGGGGGACCTACGAGCAGTACTTC. The chain is built from TRBV20-1 and TRBJ2-7, with TRBD1 matching over 11 bases. There are 17 residues in the CDR3. V shed 0 bases, J shed 2 bases, and the junction held 9 bases outside the gene matches. The germline V gene has CDR1 DFQATT and CDR2 SNEGSKA (reference sequence).

The chain combines TRBV10-1 with TRBJ2-3; 10 nucleotides agree with TRBD1. The CDR3 consists of 15 residues. V trimming: 3 bases; J trimming: 7 bases; junction bases outside the gene matches: 7. CDR1 and CDR2 from the germline V gene are WNHNN and SYGVQD (reference sequence). CDR3 DNA sequence: TGCGCCAGCAGTGATGGACAGGGGGTATCGTATACGCAGTATTTT. Protein product: CASSDGQGVSYTQYF.

The chain joins TRBV10-3 to TRBJ2-7; D perhaps matches TRBD2 (5 bases). This CDR3 is built from 14 residues. From germline, CDR1 is ENHRY and CDR2 SYGVKD. V dropped 6 bases and J dropped 0 bases, with 12 bases sitting between them. This CDR3 is CAIRYTRSSYEQYF. The CDR3 DNA reads TGTGCCATCAGATACACTAGAAGCTCCTACGAGCAGTACTTC.

CDR3 coding DNA: TGTGCCAGCAGGGGGGACACTAGCTCCTACGAGCAGTACTTC. This codes for CASRGDTSSYEQYF. The chain is built from TRBV2 and TRBJ2-7; weak D call: TRBD1 (6 bases). In germline, CDR1 is SNHLY, CDR2 FYNNEI. Trimming removed 6 bases at V and 0 bases at J, with 12 bases between. The length of the CDR3 is 14 residues.

The V and J genes are TRBV2 and TRBJ2-7; D perhaps matches TRBD1 (6 bases). Germline CDR1 SNHLY, CDR2 FYNNEI. The CDR3 covers 13 residues. Trimming left V 7 bases short and J 4 bases short, with 14 bases between. CDR3 DNA: TGTGCCAGCAACGGGGCAGGGGAATACGAGCAGTACTTC. The encoded protein is CASNGAGEYEQYF.

This clonotype was counted a few times. V usage is TRBV5-1 and J usage is TRBJ2-7; no firm D call. The CDR3 spans 16 residues. Germline V gene lookup returns CDR1 SGHRS and CDR2 YFSETQ. Trimming stripped 0 bases from V and 5 bases from J, with 18 bases between. CDR3: CASSLALAGPKDEQYF. CDR3 DNA: TGCGCCAGCAGCTTGGCCTTGGCAGGCCCCAAGGACGAGCAGTACTTC.

CDR3 in amino acids: CASSLHEEDGFKTQYF. The CDR3 coding sequence is TGTGCCAGCAGCTTACACGAAGAAGACGGATTCAAGACCCAGTACTTC. The V gene is TRBV7-2, the J gene TRBJ2-5; D call uncertain. Per germline, CDR1 SGHTA and CDR2 FQGNSA. The ends were cut back, 2 bases at V and 6 bases at J, with 19 bases in the middle. The CDR3 runs to 16 residues.

In this sample, this clonotype turned up a few times. The rearrangement joins TRBV10-3 to TRBJ2-3; D gene unclear. The germline V and J ends were trimmed by 0 bases and 7 bases, with 8 bases remaining between them. Germline loops: CDR1 ENHRY, CDR2 SYGVKD. This CDR3 contains 13 residues. CDR3 residues: CAISESGVNTQYF. Written as DNA, the CDR3 is TGTGCCATCAGTGAGTCTGGGGTAAATACGCAGTATTTT.

For the CDR3, the DNA is TGCAGTGCTAGAGGGACAGGGGGATTAACCGGGGAGCTGTTTTTT. This sequence encodes CSARGTGGLTGELFF. The chain joins TRBV20-1 to TRBJ2-2, with 10 nucleotides matching TRBD1. The germline V gene encodes CDR1 DFQATT and CDR2 SNEGSKA (reference sequence). V dropped 1 base and J dropped 5; count of bases not matched to a gene: 4. The CDR3 loop spans 15 amino acids.

In this sample, this clonotype turned up many times. The rearrangement joins TRBV12-3 or TRBV12-4 to TRBJ1-2; TRBD1 agrees at 7 bases. This CDR3 has 14 residues. V was clipped by 6 bases and J by 2 bases; unmatched bases: 6. The CDR3 DNA reads as TGTGCCAGCAGCCCTGAGACAGGGAACTATGGCTACACCTTC. Protein product: CASSPETGNYGYTF.

In this sample, this clonotype turned up a few times. This chain connects TRBV6-2 or TRBV6-3 to TRBJ2-1, with 8 bases fitting TRBD2. Germline assignment: CDR1 MNHEY and CDR2 SVGEGT. This CDR3 region has 19 residues. Trimming removed 6 bases from V and 2 bases from J; junction bases left unmatched: 18. The CDR3 nucleotides are TGTGCCAGCAGCCGACAACAACTGACGCTTAGCGGGGCCTACAATGAGCAGTTCTTC. It codes for CASSRQQLTLSGAYNEQFF.

V usage is TRBV28 and J usage is TRBJ2-3, with no clear D. Trimming shortened V by 3 bases and J by 1 base, and 11 bases separated the two germline ends. CDR1 MDHEN and CDR2 SYDVKM come from the germline V gene. The CDR3 extends over 15 amino acids. This chain's CDR3 is CASSLASIGTDTQYF. The CDR3 bases are TGTGCCAGCAGTTTGGCAAGCATCGGCACAGATACGCAGTATTTT.

This chain links TRBV7-2 with TRBJ1-1; 8 bases align to TRBD1. This CDR3 is built from 17 residues. Germline CDR1 SGHTA, CDR2 FQGNSA. V gave up 4 bases and J gave up 5 bases; unmatched junction bases: 15. For the CDR3, the DNA is TGTGCCAGCAGCTCAGTAACGCTTGGACAGGGTAGAACTGAAGCTTTCTTT. This gives the protein CASSSVTLGQGRTEAFF.